The clone carrying this T cell receptor beta chain was seen repeatedly, ten times or more. These data come from a study of T cells in Graves' hyperthyroidism and ophthalmopathy. Absence of ophthalmopathy progression within 18 months defined stable Graves' hyperthyroidism. Approximately 9.3 ml of fresh peripheral blood supplied the PBMCs. The CDR3 regions of TCR beta were amplified from RNA transcripts. TCR CDR3 regions were first amplified by RT-PCR with HTBI primers. Via MiXCR, TCRdb re-called the multiplex PCR reads, giving one row per CDR3 protein. This table holds around 200,000 distinct CDR3 sequences, around 15% found once. Germline CDR1 LNHNV, CDR2 YYDKDF (reference sequence). V lost 7 bases, J lost 1 base, and 14 bases stayed unmatched. This CDR3 contains 17 residues.

Input material: blood. The chain is built from TRBV15 and TRBJ2-3; 7 bases map to TRBD1. The clonotype comes from a woman in her forties or fifties with Graves' hyperthyroidism. CDR3 in DNA: TGTGCCACCAAGCCCTCGCCCGGGACAGATGGCACAGATACGCAGTATTTT. This sequence encodes CATKPSPGTDGTDTQYF.